The present TCR beta chain was sequenced within a study of T cell responses to AZD1222 COVID-19 vaccine. Findings and limits, study-wide: Unmutated variant regions are reportedly the target of nearly half of TCRs that are spike-specific. White British people made up most donors, females outnumbered males, and clonal diversity was possibly underestimated.

Profiled with immunoSEQ multiplex PCR; TCRdb holds only in-frame clones, not every one. Of 150,000 or so clones listed, just over 90% are singletons. V was pared by 3 bases and J by 6 bases, with 9 bases between. The germline CDR1 and CDR2 sequences are LGHDT and YNNKEL (reference sequence). The CDR3 has 13 residues. Details on this clone: Its specificity is not known.

The J gene is TRBJ1-5, the V gene TRBV3-1 (or the pseudogene TRBV3-2), with D possibly matching TRBD1 (5 bases). The origin of this receptor is an adult in good health. The source material was peripheral blood, sampled on day 0 of AZD1222 vaccination. This chain's CDR3 is CASSQGRGQPQHF. The DNA for the CDR3 is TGTGCCAGCAGCCAGGGACGGGGTCAGCCCCAGCATTTT.